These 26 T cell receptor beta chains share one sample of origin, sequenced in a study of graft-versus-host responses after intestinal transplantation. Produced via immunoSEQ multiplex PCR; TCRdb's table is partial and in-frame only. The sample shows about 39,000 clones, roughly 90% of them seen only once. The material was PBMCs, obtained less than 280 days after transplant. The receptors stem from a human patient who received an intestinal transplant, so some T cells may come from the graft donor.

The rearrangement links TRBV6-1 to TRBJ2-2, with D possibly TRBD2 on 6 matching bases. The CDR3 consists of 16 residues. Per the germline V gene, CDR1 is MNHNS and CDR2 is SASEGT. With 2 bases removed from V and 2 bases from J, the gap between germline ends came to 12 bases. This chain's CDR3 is CASSEYGLINTGELFF. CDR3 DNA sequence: TGTGCCAGCAGTGAATATGGACTAATCAACACCGGGGAGCTGTTTTTT.

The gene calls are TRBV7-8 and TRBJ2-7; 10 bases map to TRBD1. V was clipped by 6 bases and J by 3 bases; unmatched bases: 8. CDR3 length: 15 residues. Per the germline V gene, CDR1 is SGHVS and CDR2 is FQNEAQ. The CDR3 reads CASRPDRGRYYEQYF. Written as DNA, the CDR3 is TGTGCCAGCAGACCAGACAGGGGGCGGTACTACGAGCAGTACTTC.

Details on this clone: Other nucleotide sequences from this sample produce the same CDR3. CDR3 sequence reads: CASSLVSSTDTQYF. The DNA for the CDR3 is TGCGCCAGCAGCCTGGTCTCAAGCACAGATACGCAGTATTTT. This chain links TRBV5-1 with TRBJ2-3; D call uncertain. The germline gives CDR1 SGHRS, CDR2 YFSETQ. The ends were cut back, 4 bases at V and 0 bases at J, with 9 bases in the middle. The CDR3 extends over 14 amino acids.

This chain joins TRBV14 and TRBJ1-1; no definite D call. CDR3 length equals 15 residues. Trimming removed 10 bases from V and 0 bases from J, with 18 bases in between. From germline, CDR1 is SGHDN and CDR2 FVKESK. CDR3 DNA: TGTGCCACCCCTCACGCGGTTGGTGTGAACACTGAAGCTTTCTTT. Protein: CATPHAVGVNTEAFF.

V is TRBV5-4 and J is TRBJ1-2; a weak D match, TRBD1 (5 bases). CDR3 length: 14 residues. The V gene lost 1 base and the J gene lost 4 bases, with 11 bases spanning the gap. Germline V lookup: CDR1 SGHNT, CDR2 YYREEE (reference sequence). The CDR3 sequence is CASSLSGNPYGYTF. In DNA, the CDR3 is TGTGCCAGCAGCTTGTCAGGGAATCCCTATGGCTACACCTTC.

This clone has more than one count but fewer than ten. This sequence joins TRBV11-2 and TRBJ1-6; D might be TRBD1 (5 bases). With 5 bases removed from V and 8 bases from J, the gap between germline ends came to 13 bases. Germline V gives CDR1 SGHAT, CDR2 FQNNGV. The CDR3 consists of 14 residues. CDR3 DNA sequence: TGTGCCAGCAGCCTCACAGGTTTTGATTCACCCCTCCACTTT. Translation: CASSLTGFDSPLHF.

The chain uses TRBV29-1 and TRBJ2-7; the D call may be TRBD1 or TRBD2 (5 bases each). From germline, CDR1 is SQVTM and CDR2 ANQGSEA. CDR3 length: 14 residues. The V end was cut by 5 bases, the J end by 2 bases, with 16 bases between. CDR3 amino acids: CSVYAGAGTYEQYF. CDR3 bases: TGCAGCGTTTACGCTGGGGCCGGGACCTACGAGCAGTACTTC.

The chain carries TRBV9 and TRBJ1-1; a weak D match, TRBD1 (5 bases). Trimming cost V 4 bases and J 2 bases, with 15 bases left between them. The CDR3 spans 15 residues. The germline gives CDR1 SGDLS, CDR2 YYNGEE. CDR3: CASSLRAGGNTEAFF. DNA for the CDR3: TGTGCCAGCAGCCTCAGGGCAGGAGGCAACACTGAAGCTTTCTTT.

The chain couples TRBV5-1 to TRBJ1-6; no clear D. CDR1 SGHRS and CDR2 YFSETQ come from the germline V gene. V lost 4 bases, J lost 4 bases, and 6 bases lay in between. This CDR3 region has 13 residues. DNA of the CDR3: TGCGCCAGCAGCATACTTTATAATTCACCCCTCCACTTT. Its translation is CASSILYNSPLHF.

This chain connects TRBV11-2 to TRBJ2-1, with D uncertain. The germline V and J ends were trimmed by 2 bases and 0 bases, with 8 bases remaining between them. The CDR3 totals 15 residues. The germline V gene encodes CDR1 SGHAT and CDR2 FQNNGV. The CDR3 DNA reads TGTGCCAGCAGCTTAAGCCTCCTCTCCTACAATGAGCAGTTCTTC. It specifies CASSLSLLSYNEQFF.

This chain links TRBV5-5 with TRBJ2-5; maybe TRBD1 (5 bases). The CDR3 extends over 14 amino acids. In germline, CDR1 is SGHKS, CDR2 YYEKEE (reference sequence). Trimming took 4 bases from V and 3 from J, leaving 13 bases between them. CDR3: CASSPWGLEETQYF. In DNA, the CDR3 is TGTGCCAGCAGCCCGTGGGGCCTTGAAGAGACCCAGTACTTC.

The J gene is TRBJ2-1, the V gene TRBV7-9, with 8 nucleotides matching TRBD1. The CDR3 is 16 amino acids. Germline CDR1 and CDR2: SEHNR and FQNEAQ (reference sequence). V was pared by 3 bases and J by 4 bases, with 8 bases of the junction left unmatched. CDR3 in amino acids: CASSFSPGGGYNEQFF. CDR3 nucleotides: TGTGCCAGCAGCTTCTCGCCAGGGGGCGGGTACAATGAGCAGTTCTTC. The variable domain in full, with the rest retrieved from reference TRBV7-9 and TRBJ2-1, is DTGVSQNPRHKITKRGQNVTFRCDPISEHNRLYWYRQTLGQGPEFLTYFQNEAQLEKSRLLSDRFSAERPKGSFSTLEIQRTEQGDSAMYLCASSFSPGGGYNEQFFGPGTRLTVL.

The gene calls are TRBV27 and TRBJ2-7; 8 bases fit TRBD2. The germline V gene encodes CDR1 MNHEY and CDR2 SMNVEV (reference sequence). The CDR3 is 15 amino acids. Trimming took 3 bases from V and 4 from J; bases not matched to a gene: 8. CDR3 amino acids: CASSLGGGRFYEQYF. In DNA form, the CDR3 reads TGTGCCAGCAGTTTGGGCGGGGGGAGGTTTTACGAGCAGTACTTC.

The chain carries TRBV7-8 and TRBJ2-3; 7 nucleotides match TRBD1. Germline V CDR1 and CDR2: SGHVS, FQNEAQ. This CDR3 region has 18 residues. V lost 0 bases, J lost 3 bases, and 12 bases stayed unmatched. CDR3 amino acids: CASSLAIPRGGFTDTQYF. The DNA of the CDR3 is TGTGCCAGCAGCTTAGCGATCCCGCGAGGGGGCTTTACAGATACGCAGTATTTT.

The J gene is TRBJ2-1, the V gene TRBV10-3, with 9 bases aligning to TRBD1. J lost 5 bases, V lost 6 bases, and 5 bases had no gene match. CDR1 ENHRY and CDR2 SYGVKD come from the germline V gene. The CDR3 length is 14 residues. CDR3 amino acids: CAIRRDRAHNEQFF. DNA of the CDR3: TGTGCCATCAGAAGGGACAGGGCGCACAATGAGCAGTTCTTC.

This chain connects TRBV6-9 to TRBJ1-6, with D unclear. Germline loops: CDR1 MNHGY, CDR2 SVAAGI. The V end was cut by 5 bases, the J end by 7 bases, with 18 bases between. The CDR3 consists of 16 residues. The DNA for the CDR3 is TGTGCCAGCAGTCCCCAAGTGATTAGAGGAAATTCACCCCTCCACTTT. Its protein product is CASSPQVIRGNSPLHF.

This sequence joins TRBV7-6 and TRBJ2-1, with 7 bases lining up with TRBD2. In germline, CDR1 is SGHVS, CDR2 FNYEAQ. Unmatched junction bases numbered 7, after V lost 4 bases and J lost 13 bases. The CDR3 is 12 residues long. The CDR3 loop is CASSSARTSQFF. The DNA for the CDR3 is TGTGCCAGCAGCTCCGCCAGGACTAGTCAGTTCTTC.

Here the CDR3 reads CAWSIGTYGYTF. CDR3 DNA: TGTGCCTGGAGTATTGGGACCTATGGCTACACCTTC. The chain couples TRBV30 to TRBJ1-2; D is perhaps TRBD1 (5 bases). This CDR3 comprises 12 residues. CDR1 GTSNPN and CDR2 SVGIG come from the germline V gene (reference sequence). V was trimmed by 2 bases and J by 4 bases, leaving 8 bases between them. Full variable domain (missing parts from reference TRBV30 and TRBJ1-2): SQTIHQWPATLVQPVGSPLSLECTVEGTSNPNLYWYRQAAGRGLQLLFYSVGIGQISSEVPQNLSASRPQDRQFILSSKKLLLSDSGFYLCAWSIGTYGYTFGSGTRLTVV.

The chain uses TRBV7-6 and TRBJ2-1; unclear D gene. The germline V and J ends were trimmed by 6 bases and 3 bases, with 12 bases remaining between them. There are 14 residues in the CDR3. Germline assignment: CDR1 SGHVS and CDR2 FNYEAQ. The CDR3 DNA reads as TGTGCCAGCAGTTTCAATTCAAACTACAATGAGCAGTTCTTC. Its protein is CASSFNSNYNEQFF.

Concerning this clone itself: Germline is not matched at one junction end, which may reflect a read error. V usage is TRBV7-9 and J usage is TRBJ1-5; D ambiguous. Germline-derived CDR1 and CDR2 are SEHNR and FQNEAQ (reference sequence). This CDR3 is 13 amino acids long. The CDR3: CASSVKGDQPQHF. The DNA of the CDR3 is TGTGCCAGCAGCGTGAAGGGTGATCAACCCCAGCATTTT.

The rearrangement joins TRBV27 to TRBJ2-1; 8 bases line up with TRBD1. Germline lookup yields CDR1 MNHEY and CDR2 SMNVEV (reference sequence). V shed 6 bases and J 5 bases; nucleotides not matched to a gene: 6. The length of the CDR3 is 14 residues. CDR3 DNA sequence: TGTGCCAGCAGCCCAGGGACAGGCAACAATGAGCAGTTCTTC. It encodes CASSPGTGNNEQFF.

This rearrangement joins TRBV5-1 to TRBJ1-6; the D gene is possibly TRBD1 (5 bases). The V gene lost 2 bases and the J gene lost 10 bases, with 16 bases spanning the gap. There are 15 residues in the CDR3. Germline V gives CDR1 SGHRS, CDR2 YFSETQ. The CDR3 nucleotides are TGCGCCAGCAGCTTTAGGACGCGGAGGACATCACCCCTCCACTTT. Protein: CASSFRTRRTSPLHF. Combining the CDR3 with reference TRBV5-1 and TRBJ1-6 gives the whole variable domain KAGVTQTPRYLIKTRGQQVTLSCSPISGHRSVSWYQQTPGQGLQFLFEYFSETQRNKGNFPGRFSGRQFSNSRSEMNVSTLELGDSALYLCASSFRTRRTSPLHFGNGTRLTVT.

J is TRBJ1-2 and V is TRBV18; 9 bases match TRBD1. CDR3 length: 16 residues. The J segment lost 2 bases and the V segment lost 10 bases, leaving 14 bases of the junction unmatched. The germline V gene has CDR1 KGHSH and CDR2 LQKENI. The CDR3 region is CATLPGDRALNYGYTF. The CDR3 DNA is TGTGCCACTCTCCCAGGGGACAGGGCCTTAAACTATGGCTACACCTTC.

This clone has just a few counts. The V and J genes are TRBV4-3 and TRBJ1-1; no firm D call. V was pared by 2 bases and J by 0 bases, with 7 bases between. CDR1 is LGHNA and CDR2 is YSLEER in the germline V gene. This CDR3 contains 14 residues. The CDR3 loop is CASSQSPMNTEAFF. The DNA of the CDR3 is TGCGCCAGCAGCCAAAGCCCTATGAACACTGAAGCTTTCTTT.

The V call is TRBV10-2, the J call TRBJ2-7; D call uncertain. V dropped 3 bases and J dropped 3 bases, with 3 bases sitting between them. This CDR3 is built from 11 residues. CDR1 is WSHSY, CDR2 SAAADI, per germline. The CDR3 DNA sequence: TGCGCCAGCAGTGATATCTACGAGCAGTACTTC. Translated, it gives CASSDIYEQYF.

CDR3 sequence (DNA): TGCGCCAGCAGCCAAGATAGCACGGATGAAGCTTTCTTT. Translated, it gives CASSQDSTDEAFF. The V and J genes are TRBV4-1 and TRBJ1-1; D not resolved. This CDR3 region has 13 residues. CDR1 is MGHRA, CDR2 YSYEKL, per germline. Trimming removed 0 bases from V and 7 bases from J, with 9 bases in between.